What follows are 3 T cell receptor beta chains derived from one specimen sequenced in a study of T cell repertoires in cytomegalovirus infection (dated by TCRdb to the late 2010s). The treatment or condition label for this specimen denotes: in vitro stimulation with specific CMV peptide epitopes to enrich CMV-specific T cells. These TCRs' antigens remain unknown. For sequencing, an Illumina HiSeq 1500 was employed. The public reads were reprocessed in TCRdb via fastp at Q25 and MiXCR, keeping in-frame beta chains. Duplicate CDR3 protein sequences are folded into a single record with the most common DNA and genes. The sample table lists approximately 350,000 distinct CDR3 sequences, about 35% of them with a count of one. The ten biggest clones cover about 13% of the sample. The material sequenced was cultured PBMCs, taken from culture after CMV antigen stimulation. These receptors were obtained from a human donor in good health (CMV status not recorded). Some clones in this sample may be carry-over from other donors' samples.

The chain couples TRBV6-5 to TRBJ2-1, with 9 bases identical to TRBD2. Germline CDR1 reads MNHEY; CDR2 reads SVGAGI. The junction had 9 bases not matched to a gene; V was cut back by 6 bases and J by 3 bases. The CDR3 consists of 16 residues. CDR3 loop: CASSDMSGRYYNEQFF. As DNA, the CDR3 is TGTGCCAGCAGCGACATGAGCGGGAGGTACTACAATGAGCAGTTCTTC.

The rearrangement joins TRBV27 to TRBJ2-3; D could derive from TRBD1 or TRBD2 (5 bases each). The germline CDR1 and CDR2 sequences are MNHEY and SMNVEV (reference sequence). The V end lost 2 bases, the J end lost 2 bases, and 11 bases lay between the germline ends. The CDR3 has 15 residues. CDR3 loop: CASSLTGRATDTQYF. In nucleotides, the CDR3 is TGTGCCAGCAGTTTAACGGGGCGCGCCACAGATACGCAGTATTTT.

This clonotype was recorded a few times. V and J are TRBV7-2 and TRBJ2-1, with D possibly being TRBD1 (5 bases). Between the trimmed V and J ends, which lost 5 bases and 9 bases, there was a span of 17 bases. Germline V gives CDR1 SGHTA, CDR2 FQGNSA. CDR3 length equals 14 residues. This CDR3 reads CASSPSRGSGEQFF. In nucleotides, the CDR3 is TGTGCCAGCAGCCCGTCAAGGGGCTCCGGTGAGCAGTTCTTC. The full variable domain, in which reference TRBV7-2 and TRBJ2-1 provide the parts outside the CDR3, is GAGVSQSPSNKVTEKGKDVELRCDPISGHTALYWYRQSLGQGLEFLIYFQGNSAPDKSGLPSDRFSAERTGGSVSTLTIQRTQQEDSAVYLCASSPSRGSGEQFFGPGTRLTVL.